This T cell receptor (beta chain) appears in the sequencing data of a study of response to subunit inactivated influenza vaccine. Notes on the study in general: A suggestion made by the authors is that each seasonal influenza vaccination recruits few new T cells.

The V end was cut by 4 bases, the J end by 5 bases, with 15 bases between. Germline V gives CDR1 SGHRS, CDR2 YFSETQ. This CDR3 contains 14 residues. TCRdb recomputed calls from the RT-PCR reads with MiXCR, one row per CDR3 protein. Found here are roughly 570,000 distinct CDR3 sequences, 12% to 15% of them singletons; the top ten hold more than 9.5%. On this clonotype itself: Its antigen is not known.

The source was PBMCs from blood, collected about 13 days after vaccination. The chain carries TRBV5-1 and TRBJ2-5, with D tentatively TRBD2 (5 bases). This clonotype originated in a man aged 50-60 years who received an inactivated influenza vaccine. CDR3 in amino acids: CASSPGKPGETQYF. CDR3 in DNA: TGCGCCAGCAGCCCGGGAAAACCGGGGGAGACCCAGTACTTC.